This is a list of T cell receptor beta chains from one sample in a study of vaccination effects on CD4 cells after COVID-19. No antigen has been assigned to these receptors. Measured with immunoSEQ multiplex PCR; TCRdb has only the in-frame clones, and not every one. The sample has 30,000 to 45,000 clones, around 70% seen once. Sequenced material: CD4+ T cells from PBMCs cultured with SARS-CoV-2 spike peptides, taken before COVID-19 vaccination. The receptors originated from a human donor who received a COVID-19 vaccine. Both conserved end residues are part of each CDR3. The order of the fields is D gene, V gene, CDR3 length, J gene, clone size, CDR3 protein, CDR3 DNA. The D gene is left open where the match is weak. Rows may omit the clone size; those that give it use once, few, many or a size class.

d_call: TRBD2
v_call: TRBV19
cdr3_length: 16
j_call: TRBJ2-5
clone_size: .
cdr3_aa: CASSPRGSGGRETQYF
cdr3_nt: TGTGCCAGTAGTCCCCGGGGTAGCGGGGGGCGGGAGACCCAGTACTTC

d_call: .
v_call: TRBV24-1
cdr3_length: 14
j_call: TRBJ1-6
clone_size: .
cdr3_aa: CATGEGRKNSPLHF
cdr3_nt: TGTGCCACGGGAGAGGGTCGGAAAAATTCACCCCTCCACTTT

d_call: TRBD2
v_call: TRBV7-9
cdr3_length: 14
j_call: TRBJ2-3
clone_size: .
cdr3_aa: CASRTGGGPDTQYF
cdr3_nt: TGTGCCAGCAGAACGGGGGGGGGCCCAGATACGCAGTATTTT

d_call: .
v_call: TRBV20-1
cdr3_length: 10
j_call: TRBJ2-1
clone_size: .
cdr3_aa: CSQGVDEQFF
cdr3_nt: TGCAGCCAAGGAGTAGATGAGCAGTTCTTC

d_call: TRBD2
v_call: TRBV2
cdr3_length: 14
j_call: TRBJ2-2
clone_size: .
cdr3_aa: CASSGTSGAGELFF
cdr3_nt: TGTGCCAGCAGCGGAACTAGCGGGGCCGGGGAGCTGTTTTTT

d_call: .
v_call: TRBV14
cdr3_length: 13
j_call: TRBJ1-2
clone_size: .
cdr3_aa: CASSQGEGGGYTF
cdr3_nt: TGTGCCAGCAGCCAAGGGGAGGGCGGCGGCTACACCTTC

d_call: .
v_call: TRBV28
cdr3_length: 15
j_call: TRBJ2-4
clone_size: .
cdr3_aa: CASSLWGGGGNIQYF
cdr3_nt: TGTGCCAGCAGTTTATGGGGGGGAGGAGGAAACATTCAGTACTTC

d_call: .
v_call: TRBV10-3
cdr3_length: 15
j_call: TRBJ2-3
clone_size: .
cdr3_aa: CAIRPGRTSTDTQYF
cdr3_nt: TGTGCCATCAGACCGGGACGGACTAGCACAGATACGCAGTATTTT

d_call: .
v_call: TRBV30
cdr3_length: 14
j_call: TRBJ1-2
clone_size: .
cdr3_aa: CAWSVRVTNYGYTF
cdr3_nt: TGTGCCTGGAGTGTAAGGGTAACTAACTATGGCTACACCTTC

d_call: .
v_call: TRBV28
cdr3_length: 15
j_call: TRBJ2-7
clone_size: .
cdr3_aa: CASSPGTLVGYEQYF
cdr3_nt: TGTGCCAGCAGTCCCGGGACTCTAGTCGGCTACGAGCAGTACTTC

d_call: .
v_call: TRBV28
cdr3_length: 14
j_call: TRBJ2-7
clone_size: .
cdr3_aa: CASRPPSASDEQYF
cdr3_nt: TGTGCCAGCAGACCCCCCTCGGCTAGCGACGAGCAGTACTTC

d_call: .
v_call: TRBV6-9
cdr3_length: 14
j_call: TRBJ2-7
clone_size: .
cdr3_aa: CASSLGSFVDEQYF
cdr3_nt: TGTGCCAGCAGCCTGGGGAGTTTCGTCGACGAGCAGTACTTC

d_call: TRBD2
v_call: TRBV28
cdr3_length: 18
j_call: TRBJ2-3
clone_size: .
cdr3_aa: CASIQLRTSGRDTDTQYF
cdr3_nt: TGTGCCAGCATTCAACTTCGGACTAGCGGGAGGGACACAGATACGCAGTATTTT

d_call: .
v_call: TRBV6-2/TRBV6-3
cdr3_length: 14
j_call: TRBJ1-5
clone_size: .
cdr3_aa: CASSWVGGNQPQHF
cdr3_nt: TGTGCCAGCAGTTGGGTGGGGGGCAATCAGCCCCAGCATTTT

d_call: .
v_call: TRBV19
cdr3_length: 14
j_call: TRBJ1-1
clone_size: few
cdr3_aa: CASSIRGRNTEAFF
cdr3_nt: TGTGCCAGTAGTATTCGGGGGAGGAACACTGAAGCTTTCTTT

d_call: .
v_call: TRBV18
cdr3_length: 13
j_call: TRBJ1-2
clone_size: .
cdr3_aa: CASSPTISDGYTF
cdr3_nt: TGTGCCAGCTCACCTACGATATCCGATGGCTACACCTTC

d_call: TRBD2
v_call: TRBV5-1
cdr3_length: 15
j_call: TRBJ2-2
clone_size: .
cdr3_aa: CASRVSGRETGELFF
cdr3_nt: TGCGCCAGCCGAGTTAGCGGGAGGGAAACCGGGGAGCTGTTTTTT

d_call: TRBD2
v_call: TRBV5-3
cdr3_length: 17
j_call: TRBJ2-7
clone_size: .
cdr3_aa: CARSQTSGGVSPYEQYF
cdr3_nt: TGTGCCAGAAGTCAGACTAGCGGGGGGGTCTCCCCCTACGAGCAGTACTTC

d_call: TRBD2
v_call: TRBV5-1
cdr3_length: 16
j_call: TRBJ2-3
clone_size: .
cdr3_aa: CASSGGLAPSTDTQYF
cdr3_nt: TGCGCCAGCAGCGGAGGACTAGCGCCTAGCACAGATACGCAGTATTTT

d_call: TRBD2
v_call: TRBV19
cdr3_length: 14
j_call: TRBJ2-2
clone_size: .
cdr3_aa: CASRSGGNTGELFF
cdr3_nt: TGTGCCAGTAGAAGCGGGGGGAACACCGGGGAGCTGTTTTTT

d_call: TRBD1
v_call: TRBV2
cdr3_length: 17
j_call: TRBJ2-6
clone_size: .
cdr3_aa: CASSPGQRYSGANVLTF
cdr3_nt: TGTGCCAGCAGTCCGGGACAGCGATACTCTGGGGCCAACGTCCTGACTTTC

d_call: TRBD1
v_call: TRBV10-3
cdr3_length: 18
j_call: TRBJ2-2
clone_size: .
cdr3_aa: CAISESTRGTGISGELFF
cdr3_nt: TGTGCCATCAGTGAGTCGACTCGGGGGACAGGGATATCCGGGGAGCTGTTTTTT